The rows below give T cell receptor beta chains drawn from one sample of a study of molecular identifiers for immune sequencing clone quantification. TCRdb independently ran MiXCR on the PCR reads; one entry per CDR3 protein. The sample carries 350,000 or so distinct CDR3 sequences, about a fifth recorded once. Sequenced sample: naive CD8+ T cells from blood, with Jurkat cell RNA spiked in. The receptors were gathered from a human donor in good health. Some libraries in this study had Jurkat cell RNA spiked in. The CDR3 runs from the conserved cysteine through the conserved F or W. The D gene is left open where the match is weak. A clone size is listed for some rows: how often the clone was seen (once, few, many), or a class if it is expanded.

clone size	V gene	D gene	J gene	CDR3 DNA	CDR3 protein
many	TRBV5-4	TRBD1	TRBJ2-3	TGTGCCAGCAGCATAGGACAGGGATGGACAGATACGCAGTATTTT	CASSIGQGWTDTQYF
many	TRBV12-3/TRBV12-4	.	TRBJ2-5	TGTGCCAGCAGAACGAGCCAAGAGACCCAGTACTTC	CASRTSQETQYF
once	TRBV6-6	.	TRBJ2-2	TGTGCCAACAGGGGGAGATCCGGGACTAGCCACACCGGGGAGCTGTTTTTT	CANRGRSGTSHTGELFF
many	TRBV29-1	.	TRBJ2-3	TGCAGCGTTGAGGGGGGATCCTACACAGATACGCAGTATTTT	CSVEGGSYTDTQYF
few	TRBV27	.	TRBJ2-7	TGTGCCAGCAGTACATCCGGGACATGGACCTTCGAGCAGTACTTC	CASSTSGTWTFEQYF
many	TRBV6-1	.	TRBJ1-5	TGTGCCAGCAGTGAAGCCCGGGGGGGGAACCTCGCCGGTCAGTCCCAGCATTTT	CASSEARGGNLAGQSQHF
many	TRBV19	.	TRBJ2-3	TGTGCCAGTAGTATTTCATTGCAGAGCACAGATACGCAGTATTTT	CASSISLQSTDTQYF
.	TRBV4-1	.	TRBJ2-1	TGCGCCAGCAGGCAGGGTCCCCTCTACAATGAGCAGTTCTTC	CASRQGPLYNEQFF
few	TRBV4-1	.	TRBJ2-5	TGCGCCAGCAGCCACCGGCCCGGGACCGACCGACAAGAGACCCAGTACTTC	CASSHRPGTDRQETQYF
.	TRBV4-3	TRBD2	TRBJ2-3	TGCGCCAGCAGCCAAGTGACCTCCGGAGCGGGGGGACGCACAGATACGCAGTATTTT	CASSQVTSGAGGRTDTQYF
.	TRBV9	.	TRBJ1-1	TGTGCCAGCAGCCTGGGGACGGGGACGGCTGAAGCTTTCTTT	CASSLGTGTAEAFF
many	TRBV4-3	.	TRBJ2-5	TGCGCCAGCAGCCGGAGGGCAGGGCAAGAGACCCAGTACTTC	CASSRRAGQETQYF
many	TRBV7-6	.	TRBJ2-7	TGTGCCAGCGGTGGTGGACAGCCCTACGAGCAGTACTTC	CASGGGQPYEQYF
many	TRBV20-1	TRBD1	TRBJ2-3	TGCAGTGAGAGCGACAGGGGGACAGATACGCAGTATTTT	CSESDRGTDTQYF
.	TRBV24-1	.	TRBJ2-7	TGTGCCACCAGTGACCCCGGCCCTAACGGATACGAGCAGTACTTC	CATSDPGPNGYEQYF
many	TRBV6-2/TRBV6-3	TRBD1	TRBJ1-5	TGTGCCAGCAAAACAGGGGCTAGCAATCAGCCCCAGCATTTT	CASKTGASNQPQHF
many	TRBV30	.	TRBJ2-5	TGTGCCTGGATGGCACGCTACCAAGAGACCCAGTACTTC	CAWMARYQETQYF
.	TRBV6-5	TRBD1	TRBJ2-3	TGTGCCAGCACACCGGGACAGGGAGCAGATACGCAGTATTTT	CASTPGQGADTQYF